Described below is a single T cell receptor (beta chain) sequence and its context. This record comes from a study of blood T cell repertoires in COVID-19. Study background: Sample material is recorded as cDNA or gDNA derived from T cells, B-cell-depleted T cells, or PBMCs.

The CDR3 is 16 residues long. Trimming left V 5 bases short and J 0 bases short, with 16 bases between. Per the germline V gene, CDR1 is SGHNT and CDR2 is YENEEA. Original data processing: Amplification of reference gene primers was used by the study to estimate nucleated cell counts. Clones were sequenced by immunoSEQ multiplex PCR, and TCRdb holds only the in-frame ones, with some missing. The D gene and trimming were derived from the DNA, and the V and J assignments and clone size from that table. The sample consists of some 200,000 clones, around nine tenths of them appearing once. The origin of this receptor is a man aged 35-49 years with active or convalescent COVID-19. V is TRBV11-3 and J is TRBJ2-5, with D perhaps matching TRBD2 (6 bases). The sample comprised peripheral blood. CDR3 region: CASSPGRGNNQETQYF. CDR3 sequence (DNA): TGTGCCAGCAGCCCAGGACGGGGGAATAACCAAGAGACCCAGTACTTC.